Listed below are T cell receptor beta chains from one sample, sequenced in a study of blood T cell repertoires in COVID-19. Libraries were prepared by immunoSEQ multiplex PCR; TCRdb keeps only in-frame clonotypes and omits some of them. The sample includes 150,000 to 200,000 clones, under 85% of them seen just once. The sequenced material came from peripheral blood. These receptors all come from a man in his 70s who had recovered from COVID-19. Both conserved end residues are part of each CDR3. D genes are given only for firm matches. The listing skips clone size in some rows; elsewhere it reads once, few, many or a size class.

clone_size d_call j_call v_call cdr3_nt cdr3_aa
- - TRBJ2-1 TRBV25-1 TGTGCCAGTCTAGCGCCTACCTACAATGAGCAGTTCTTC CASLAPTYNEQFF
few - TRBJ2-1 TRBV7-2 TGTGCCAGCAGCTTTGGGCTAGCATCCAATGAGCAGTTCTTC CASSFGLASNEQFF
- - TRBJ2-3 TRBV5-8 TGTGCCAGCAGCTTTAGAGATACGCAGTATTTT CASSFRDTQYF
- - TRBJ1-1 TRBV7-2 TGTGCCAGCAGCTTAGTCGGTTCCGGGAGGGCAGAAGCTTTCTTT CASSLVGSGRAEAFF
few - TRBJ2-1 TRBV10-2 TGCGCCAGCAGTGTCCCTGGCGGATCCTCACCCTACAATGAGCAGTTCTTC CASSVPGGSSPYNEQFF
- - TRBJ2-7 TRBV2 TGTGCCAGCATGCGGGATCTTCCCTACGAGCAGTACTTC CASMRDLPYEQYF
- - TRBJ2-2 TRBV12-5 TGTGCTAGTGGTTTGGGACAGAACACCGGGGAGCTGTTTTTT CASGLGQNTGELFF
- TRBD1 TRBJ2-2 TRBV5-1 TGCGCCAGCAGCCCGGGACAGCCGAACACCGGGGAGCTGTTTTTT CASSPGQPNTGELFF
- TRBD2 TRBJ2-2 TRBV7-3 TGTGCCAGCAGCTGGGGGACTAGCGAAACCGGGGAGCTGTTTTTT CASSWGTSETGELFF
many - TRBJ2-7 TRBV6-5 TGTGCCAGCAGTTATTACGGGGACTCCTACGAGCAGTACTTC CASSYYGDSYEQYF
- TRBD1 TRBJ2-7 TRBV5-1 TGCGCCAGCATCCGGGACAGGGACTACGAGCAGTACTTC CASIRDRDYEQYF
- - TRBJ1-1 TRBV15 TGTGCCACCAGCAGGACAGTGAACACTGAAGCTTTCTTT CATSRTVNTEAFF
- TRBD1 TRBJ2-1 TRBV5-1 TGCGCCAGCAGCCGCGACAGGGGCAATGAGCAGTTCTTC CASSRDRGNEQFF
- - TRBJ1-5 TRBV6-5 TGTGCCAGCAGGATTGGAGAACAGCCCCAGCATTTT CASRIGEQPQHF
- - TRBJ1-1 TRBV27 TGTGCCAGCAGGATAGTGGGGGGGGCAATAGCTTTCTTT CASRIVGGAIAFF
- TRBD2 TRBJ2-3 TRBV9 TGTGCCAGCAGTGGGACTAGCGGGAGTAAAGGGACGATCACAGATACGCAGTATTTT CASSGTSGSKGTITDTQYF
- - TRBJ2-3 TRBV6-2/TRBV6-3 TGTGCCAGCAGTTACGACCGAGGCACGCAGTATTTT CASSYDRGTQYF
once - TRBJ1-2 TRBV6-1 TGTGCCAGCAGTGACGGGGGGCTCGGCTATGGCTACACCTTC CASSDGGLGYGYTF
few TRBD2 TRBJ2-1 TRBV10-2 TGCGCCAGCAGGCCTAGCGGGAACAATGAGCAGTTCTTC CASRPSGNNEQFF
- TRBD1 TRBJ1-2 TRBV7-9 TGTGCCAGCAGCCCAACTGACAGGGGCTATGGCTACACCTTC CASSPTDRGYGYTF
- TRBD1 TRBJ1-6 TRBV11-2 TGTGCCAGCAGCTCCGGGACAGGGCATAATTCACCCCTCCACTTT CASSSGTGHNSPLHF
- TRBD2 TRBJ2-3 TRBV7-9 TGTGCCAGCAGCCGACACGCCAGGACTAGCGGGGGTAGCACAGATGCGCAGTATTTT CASSRHARTSGGSTDAQYF
- TRBD1 TRBJ1-2 TRBV6-5 TGTGCCAGCAACCGTGGGACAGGGGGTAGCTATGGCTACACCTTC CASNRGTGGSYGYTF
once TRBD1 TRBJ2-7 TRBV11-3 TGTGCCAGCAGCTTAGTACGGGTTGGGGACAGGGGATACGAGCAGTACTTC CASSLVRVGDRGYEQYF
- - TRBJ1-2 TRBV4-3 TGCGCCAGCAGCCAAGATGCGGGCTCCACCGCGGGGGGCTACACCTTC CASSQDAGSTAGGYTF
few TRBD1 TRBJ2-3 TRBV5-1 TGCGCCAGCAGCCCCGACAGGGTTCAGGACACGCAGTATTTT CASSPDRVQDTQYF
- - TRBJ1-1 TRBV18 TGTGCCAGCTCACCCGCCGGGACCCCGGGACAAACTGAAGCTTTCTTT CASSPAGTPGQTEAFF
- - TRBJ2-4 TRBV15 TGTGCCACCAGCATCGGGTCCAAAAACATTCAGTACTTC CATSIGSKNIQYF
- - TRBJ2-3 TRBV6-5 TGTGCCAGCAGGATAGACATTGGAGGGACAGATACGCAGTATTTT CASRIDIGGTDTQYF
- - TRBJ1-2 TRBV6-5 TGTGCCAGCAGTCAGGGGCCAACAGGTGGCTACACCTTC CASSQGPTGGYTF
- - TRBJ2-3 TRBV11-2 TGTGCCAGCAGCCACTCTACGAATACGCAGTATTTT CASSHSTNTQYF
- - TRBJ2-7 TRBV2 TGTGCCAGCGGCGGACAGAGCTACGAGCAGTACTTC CASGGQSYEQYF
- TRBD2 TRBJ2-7 TRBV18 TGTGCCAGCTCACCACCGGGGGGCGGGAGGGCCCACGAGCAGTACTTC CASSPPGGGRAHEQYF
- TRBD2 TRBJ2-1 TRBV7-8 TGTGCCAGCAGCTTATCGGGACTAGCGGGTCGTGAGCAGTTCTTC CASSLSGLAGREQFF
- - TRBJ2-4 TRBV21-1 TGTGCCAGCTTAGGGGCTAGCGGGAAGGGCATTCAGTACTTC CASLGASGKGIQYF
- TRBD1 TRBJ2-7 TRBV2 TGTGCCAGCAGTGGAGACAGGGACGAGCAGTACTTC CASSGDRDEQYF
- TRBD2 TRBJ2-3 TRBV2 TGTGCCAGCAAACTAGCGGGAGGAACTAGCACAGATACGCAGTATTTT CASKLAGGTSTDTQYF
- - TRBJ2-1 TRBV24-1 TGTGCCACCAGTAGTGCGGCTGAGCAGTTCTTC CATSSAAEQFF
- - TRBJ2-3 TRBV4-1 TGCGCCAGCAGCCAAGACTTGCCGGCGGGACTTAGGGCAGATACGCAGTATTTT CASSQDLPAGLRADTQYF
once - TRBJ1-6 TRBV18 TGTGCCAGCTCACCGGAGGAGTTCAGATCACCCCTCCACTTT CASSPEEFRSPLHF
once TRBD2 TRBJ2-1 TRBV7-6 TGTGCCAGCAGCCAAGCCCGGACTAGCGGGAGTGATGAGCAGTTCTTC CASSQARTSGSDEQFF
- TRBD2 TRBJ2-7 TRBV19 TGTGCCAGTAGTACAGGGACTAGCGGGAGGGACGAGCAGTACTTC CASSTGTSGRDEQYF